This TCR beta chain was sequenced in a study of cytomegalovirus exposure and HLA in healthy donors. Points from the study as a whole: An analysis was carried out later, and it reportedly showed fewer N-insertions in an Asian-associated ancestry cluster than the approximately 710-donor mean. There were around 160 TCR beta chains listed as cytomegalovirus-associated.

About this clone: Its antigen is as yet unknown.

PCR was performed using 60 Vbeta and 13 Jbeta primers. Per the original data handling: Roughly 11 million shared chains were among some 75 million unique TCR beta chains counted in a later analysis. TCRdb keeps only in-frame clones here, not all; method: immunoSEQ multiplex PCR. V and J calls and clone size are copied from that table; D and trimming were computed from the DNA. The sample yields 100,000 to 120,000 clones, 70% to 85% seen once. The V segment lost 5 bases and the J segment 2 bases; nucleotides outside the gene matches: 4. The V gene's germline CDR1 is SEHNR and CDR2 FQNEAQ (reference sequence). The CDR3 runs to 14 residues.

This sequence originates from a woman aged 40-49 years in good health and CMV-seropositive. The sample taken for sequencing was PBMCs. The V call is TRBV7-9, the J call TRBJ1-1; 8 nucleotides align to TRBD1. CDR3 in DNA: TGTGCCAGCAGCACCCCAGGGGGCAACACTGAAGCTTTCTTT. Its protein is CASSTPGGNTEAFF.